This entry features one T cell receptor beta chain sequence. The data are from a study of blood T cell repertoires in COVID-19. Assay used: immunoSEQ multiplex PCR; TCRdb lists only in-frame clones, some missing. The sample carries 200,000 to 250,000 clones, under 95% recorded once. CDR1 LGHNA and CDR2 YSLEER come from the germline V gene. The V gene lost 0 bases and the J gene lost 0 bases, with 14 bases spanning the gap. This CDR3 is 17 amino acids long. The TCR sequence derives from a young woman who had recovered from COVID-19. The chain couples TRBV4-3 to TRBJ1-1; D perhaps matches TRBD1 (5 bases). The sequencing input was PBMCs or T cells enriched from blood (not recorded which). This chain's CDR3 is CASSQDSPTGLNTEAFF. The CDR3 DNA reads TGCGCCAGCAGCCAAGATTCCCCTACAGGCTTGAACACTGAAGCTTTCTTT.